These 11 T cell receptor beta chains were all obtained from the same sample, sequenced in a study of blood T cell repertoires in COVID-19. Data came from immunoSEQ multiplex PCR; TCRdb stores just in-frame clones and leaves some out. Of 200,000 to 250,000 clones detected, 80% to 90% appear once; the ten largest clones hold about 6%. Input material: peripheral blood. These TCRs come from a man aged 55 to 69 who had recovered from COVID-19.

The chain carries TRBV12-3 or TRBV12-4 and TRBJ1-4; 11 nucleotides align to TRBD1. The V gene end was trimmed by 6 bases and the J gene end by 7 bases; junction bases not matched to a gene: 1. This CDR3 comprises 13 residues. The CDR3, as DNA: TGTGCCAGCAGGGGGACAGGGGGTGAAAAACTGTTTTTT. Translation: CASRGTGGEKLFF.

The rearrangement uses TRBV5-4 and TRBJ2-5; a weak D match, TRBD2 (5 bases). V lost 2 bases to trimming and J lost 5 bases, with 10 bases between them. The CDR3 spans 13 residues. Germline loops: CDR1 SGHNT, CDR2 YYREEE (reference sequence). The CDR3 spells CASSLEGWETQYF. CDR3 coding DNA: TGTGCCAGCAGCTTAGAGGGATGGGAGACCCAGTACTTC.

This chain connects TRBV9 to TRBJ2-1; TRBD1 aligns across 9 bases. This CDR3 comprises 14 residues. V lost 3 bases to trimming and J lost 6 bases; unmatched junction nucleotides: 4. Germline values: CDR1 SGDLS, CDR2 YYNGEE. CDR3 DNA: TGTGCCAGCAGCGAGAGGGACAGGGCCAATGAGCAGTTCTTC. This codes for CASSERDRANEQFF.

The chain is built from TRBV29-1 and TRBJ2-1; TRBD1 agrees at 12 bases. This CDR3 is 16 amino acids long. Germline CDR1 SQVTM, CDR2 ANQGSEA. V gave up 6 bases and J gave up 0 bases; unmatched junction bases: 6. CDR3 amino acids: CSVSGTGGGSYNEQFF. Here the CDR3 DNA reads TGCAGCGTCTCAGGGACAGGGGGCGGCTCCTACAATGAGCAGTTCTTC.

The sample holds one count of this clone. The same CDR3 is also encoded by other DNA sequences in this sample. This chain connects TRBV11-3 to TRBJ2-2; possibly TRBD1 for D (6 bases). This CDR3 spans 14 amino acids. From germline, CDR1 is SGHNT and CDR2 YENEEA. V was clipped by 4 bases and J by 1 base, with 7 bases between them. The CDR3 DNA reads TGTGCCAGCAGCTCGACAGGGAACACCGGGGAGCTGTTTTTT. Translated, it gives CASSSTGNTGELFF.

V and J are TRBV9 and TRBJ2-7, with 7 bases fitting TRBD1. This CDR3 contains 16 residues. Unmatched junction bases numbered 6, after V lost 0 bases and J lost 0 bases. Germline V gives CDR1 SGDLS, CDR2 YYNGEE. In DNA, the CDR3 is TGTGCCAGCAGCGTAGGAGGGGGCACTAGCTCCTACGAGCAGTACTTC. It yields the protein CASSVGGGTSSYEQYF. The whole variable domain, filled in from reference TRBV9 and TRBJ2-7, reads DSGVTQTPKHLITATGQRVTLRCSPRSGDLSVYWYQQSLDQGLQFLIQYYNGEERAKGNILERFSAQQFPDLHSELNLSSLELGDSALYFCASSVGGGTSSYEQYFGPGTRLTVT.

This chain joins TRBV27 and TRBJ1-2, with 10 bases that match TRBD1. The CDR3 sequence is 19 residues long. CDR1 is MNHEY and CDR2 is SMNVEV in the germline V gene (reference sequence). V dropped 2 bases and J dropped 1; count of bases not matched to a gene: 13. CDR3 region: CASSLRPLGQGRGNYGYTF. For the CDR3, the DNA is TGTGCCAGCAGTTTACGCCCTTTGGGACAGGGGAGGGGTAACTATGGCTACACCTTC.

The CDR3 bases are TGTGCCAGCACCCCAACTCTGGGCTACACCTTC. It encodes CASTPTLGYTF. The rearrangement links TRBV6-5 to TRBJ1-2; D gene uncertain. Germline V gene data show CDR1 as MNHEY and CDR2 as SVGAGI. Trimming pared 7 bases from V and 8 bases from J, leaving 11 bases between. The CDR3 spans 11 residues.

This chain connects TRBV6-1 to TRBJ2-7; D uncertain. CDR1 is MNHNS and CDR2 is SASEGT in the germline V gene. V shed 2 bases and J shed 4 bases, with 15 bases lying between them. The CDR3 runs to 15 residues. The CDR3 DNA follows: TGTGCCAGCAGTGAAAAGGCTCAGGCATCATACGAGCAGTACTTC. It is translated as CASSEKAQASYEQYF.

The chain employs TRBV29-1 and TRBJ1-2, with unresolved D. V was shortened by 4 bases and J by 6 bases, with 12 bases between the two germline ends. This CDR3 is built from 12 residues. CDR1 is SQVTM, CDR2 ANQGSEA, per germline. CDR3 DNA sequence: TGCAGCGTTGTTCCGGGTGTCAATGGCTACACCTTC. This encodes CSVVPGVNGYTF. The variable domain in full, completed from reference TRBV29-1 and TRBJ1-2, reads SAVISQKPSRDICQRGTSLTIQCQVDSQVTMMFWYRQQPGQSLTLIATANQGSEATYESGFVIDKFPISRPNLTFSTLTVSNMSPEDSSIYLCSVVPGVNGYTFGSGTRLTVV.

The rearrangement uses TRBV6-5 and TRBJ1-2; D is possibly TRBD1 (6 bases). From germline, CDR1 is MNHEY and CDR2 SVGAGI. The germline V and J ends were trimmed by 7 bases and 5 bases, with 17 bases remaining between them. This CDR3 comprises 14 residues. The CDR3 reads CASTRDTGKYGYTF. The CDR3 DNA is TGTGCCAGCACCCGGGACACCGGGAAGTATGGCTACACCTTC.